One and the same sample provided the 4 T cell receptor beta chains below, sequenced in a study of blood T cell repertoires in COVID-19 (dated by TCRdb to about 2020). The library was generated by the immunoSEQ multiplex PCR assay. Here the immuneACCESS table is served through TCRdb, limited to in-frame sequences with V and J called. Missing clones are a known gap in these copies; in checked studies unresolved V genes cover under half, and the rest lacks a known reason. Within this sample are 200,000 to 300,000 clones, with 85% to 90% of them counted one time only. The top ten clonotypes cover around 0.8% of the sample. The sample comprised PBMCs or T cells enriched from blood (not recorded which). All receptors derive from a man between 50 and 59 years old who had been exposed to COVID-19.

V usage is TRBV6-5 and J usage is TRBJ1-2; D might be TRBD1 (6 bases). The CDR3 is 13 amino acids. Trimming stripped 2 bases from V and 9 bases from J, with 13 bases between. CDR1 is MNHEY, CDR2 SVGAGI, per germline. CDR3 in DNA: TGTGCCAGCAGTTACATCACAGGGTCACGCTACACCTTC. It encodes CASSYITGSRYTF.

The V call is TRBV11-3, the J call TRBJ1-3, with TRBD1 matching 9 bases. The germline V gene has CDR1 SGHNT and CDR2 YENEEA. This CDR3 spans 15 amino acids. J was trimmed by 4 bases and V by 5 bases; bases with no gene match: 6. CDR3 sequence: CASSNRDRAGNTIYF. In DNA form, the CDR3 reads TGTGCCAGCAGCAACCGGGACAGGGCCGGAAACACCATATATTTT. The entire variable domain, with the rest obtained from reference TRBV11-3 and TRBJ1-3, is as follows: EAGVVQSPRYKIIEKKQPVAFWCNPISGHNTLYWYLQNLGQGPELLIRYENEEAVDDSQLPKDRFSAERLKGVDSTLKIQPAELGDSAVYLCASSNRDRAGNTIYFGEGSWLTVV.

The rearrangement uses TRBV6-2 or TRBV6-3 and TRBJ1-1; perhaps TRBD1 as D (6 bases). The CDR3 totals 15 residues. Trimming shortened V by 5 bases and J by 3 bases, and 16 bases separated the two germline ends. Germline loops: CDR1 MNHEY, CDR2 SVGEGT. The CDR3 here is CASSPTGHFYTEAFF. The DNA of the CDR3 is TGTGCCAGCAGTCCGACGGGACATTTTTACACTGAAGCTTTCTTT.

This clone has just one count. V and J are TRBV20-1 and TRBJ2-2, with D possibly TRBD1 on 5 matching bases. The CDR3 runs to 14 residues. Germline values: CDR1 DFQATT, CDR2 SNEGSKA (reference sequence). V dropped 3 bases and J dropped 6 bases, with 14 bases sitting between them. The chain's CDR3 is CSASRRAEPGELFF. The CDR3 DNA sequence: TGCAGTGCTAGTCGCAGGGCGGAACCCGGGGAGCTGTTTTTT.